The 27 T cell receptor beta chains below come from one sample, sequenced in a study of blood T cell repertoires in COVID-19. Clones were read by immunoSEQ multiplex PCR, and TCRdb kept only the in-frame ones, dropping some. Of 35,000 or so clones listed, about 80% are singletons. The sequenced sample consisted of peripheral blood. The receptor set was obtained from a woman in her seventies with acute or convalescent COVID-19.

V usage is TRBV24-1 and J usage is TRBJ2-3; possibly TRBD1 for D (7 bases). Trimming stripped 5 bases from V and 5 bases from J, with 10 bases between. Germline CDR1 is KGHDR and CDR2 is SFDVKD. CDR3 length: 13 residues. This CDR3 is CATSVQGGDTQYF. The CDR3 coding sequence is TGTGCCACCAGTGTTCAGGGGGGAGATACGCAGTATTTT.

This clone was observed a handful of times. The chain recombines TRBV3-1 (or the pseudogene TRBV3-2) with TRBJ2-1; 7 positions match TRBD2. Germline CDR1 is LGHDT and CDR2 is YNNKEL (reference sequence). The V segment lost 1 base and the J segment 0 bases; nucleotides outside the gene matches: 3. The CDR3 is made up of 16 amino acids. The CDR3 sequence: CASSQVGGSSYNEQFF. CDR3 DNA sequence: TGTGCCAGCAGCCAAGTGGGGGGGAGCTCCTACAATGAGCAGTTCTTC.

The CDR3 DNA follows: TGTGCCATCAGGCCTAGCGGGGGGGCCAACAATGAGCAGTTCTTC. Residues: CAIRPSGGANNEQFF. The chain links TRBV10-3 to TRBJ2-1, with TRBD2 matching over 12 bases. This CDR3 region has 15 residues. Germline V gene lookup returns CDR1 ENHRY and CDR2 SYGVKD. V shed 6 bases and J 5 bases; nucleotides not matched to a gene: 5.

This clone was counted once. V is TRBV2 and J is TRBJ2-1; 8 nucleotides match TRBD2. Trimming removed 6 bases from V and 0 bases from J; junction bases left unmatched: 7. The CDR3 runs to 16 residues. Germline V gene sequence: CDR1 SNHLY, CDR2 FYNNEI. CDR3 sequence: CASREDGGDSYNEQFF. The CDR3 DNA is TGTGCCAGCAGAGAGGACGGGGGGGACTCCTACAATGAGCAGTTCTTC. The complete variable domain, with remaining parts taken from reference TRBV2 and TRBJ2-1, reads EPEVTQTPSHQVTQMGQEVILRCVPISNHLYFYWYRQILGQKVEFLVSFYNNEISEKSEIFDDQFSVERPDGSNFTLKIRSTKLEDSAMYFCASREDGGDSYNEQFFGPGTRLTVL.

CDR3 in amino acids: CASRGQMNTEAFF. CDR3 nucleotide sequence: TGTGCCAGTCGGGGACAGATGAACACTGAAGCTTTCTTT. J is TRBJ1-1 and V is TRBV9; 7 bases agree with TRBD1. This CDR3 has 13 residues. J was trimmed by 0 bases and V by 8 bases; bases with no gene match: 4. From germline, CDR1 is SGDLS and CDR2 YYNGEE.

This chain joins TRBV2 and TRBJ2-5; D gene ambiguous. Germline values: CDR1 SNHLY, CDR2 FYNNEI. V lost 7 bases and J lost 4, with 10 bases in between. CDR3 length: 12 residues. The CDR3 region has the DNA TGTGCCAGCACGCCTCAGTCAGAGACCCAGTACTTC. Its protein product is CASTPQSETQYF.

This clone occurred once. The V call is TRBV19, the J call TRBJ2-5; maybe TRBD1 (6 bases). CDR3 size: 14 residues. Germline CDR1 is LNHDA and CDR2 is SQIVND (reference sequence). Trimming removed 10 bases at V and 1 base at J, with 16 bases between. This CDR3 is CATSSQGTQETQYF. The CDR3 bases are TGTGCCACCAGCTCACAGGGTACCCAAGAGACCCAGTACTTC.

This clone showed up just once. V gene TRBV6-6 combines with J gene TRBJ2-3, with 8 bases aligning to TRBD2. Per the germline V gene, CDR1 is MNHNY and CDR2 is SVGAGI (reference sequence). Trimming removed 6 bases from V and 5 bases from J; junction bases left unmatched: 13. The CDR3 is made up of 16 amino acids. The CDR3 loop is CASSIRGGGNLDTQYF. Written as DNA, the CDR3 is TGTGCCAGCAGCATCCGGGGGGGAGGGAATTTAGATACGCAGTATTTT.

This chain connects TRBV6-5 to TRBJ2-1, with D possibly matching TRBD2 (5 bases). The CDR3 spans 14 residues. V was trimmed by 6 bases and J by 3 bases, leaving 12 bases between them. CDR1 and CDR2 from the germline V gene are MNHEY and SVGAGI. CDR3 in DNA: TGTGCCAGCAGACTCATCCGGGACTACAATGAGCAGTTCTTC. Translated: CASRLIRDYNEQFF.

This chain uses TRBV11-2 with TRBJ2-1; D unclear. Germline loops: CDR1 SGHAT, CDR2 FQNNGV. V lost 8 bases, J lost 3 bases, and 11 bases lay in between. The CDR3 length is 13 residues. The chain's CDR3 is CASSLVYYNEQFF. DNA for the CDR3: TGTGCCAGCTCCCTAGTCTACTACAATGAGCAGTTCTTC.

The V gene is TRBV19, the J gene TRBJ2-7, with 10 bases lining up with TRBD1. CDR3 length: 14 amino acids. Looked up from germline, CDR1 is LNHDA and CDR2 is SQIVND (reference sequence). With V trimmed by 5 bases and J by 3 bases, 4 bases remained unmatched. CDR3 in DNA: TGTGCCAGTAGTCCACGGACAGGGGGCTACGAGCAGTACTTC. This codes for CASSPRTGGYEQYF.

CDR3 coding DNA: TGCGCCAGCAGCCAAGAGCGGCCCTACGAGCAGTACTTC. Its translation is CASSQERPYEQYF. V usage is TRBV4-1 and J usage is TRBJ2-7; D is uncertain. V was cut by 0 bases and J by 2 bases, with 5 bases left in between. Germline lookup yields CDR1 MGHRA and CDR2 YSYEKL. The CDR3 totals 13 residues.

The chain recombines TRBV5-1 with TRBJ2-1; 11 bases map to TRBD2. CDR3 size: 15 residues. Germline V gene lookup returns CDR1 SGHRS and CDR2 YFSETQ. The ends lost 4 bases at V and 8 bases at J; junction bases unmatched: 8. This chain's CDR3 is CASSLQGLAVDEQFF. CDR3 DNA sequence: TGCGCCAGCAGCCTTCAGGGACTAGCGGTAGATGAGCAGTTCTTC.

The rearrangement joins TRBV5-5 to TRBJ1-1; a weak D match, TRBD1 (5 bases). The germline CDR1 and CDR2 sequences are SGHKS and YYEKEE (reference sequence). This CDR3 has 13 residues. Deletions cut 3 bases from V and 1 base from J, with 7 bases between. The CDR3 DNA is TGTGCCAGCAGCTCCACAGGGAACACTGAAGCTTTCTTT. Protein: CASSSTGNTEAFF.

V and J are TRBV5-1 and TRBJ1-3, with TRBD1 identical over 7 bases. After removal of 3 bases from V and 0 bases from J, the junction contained 0 bases not matched to a gene. CDR3 length: 14 residues. Germline lookup yields CDR1 SGHRS and CDR2 YFSETQ. The CDR3 DNA is TGCGCCAGCAGCTCAGGGGGCTCTGGAAACACCATATATTTT. Translation: CASSSGGSGNTIYF.

A few counts support this clone. The chain links TRBV3-1 (or the pseudogene TRBV3-2) to TRBJ2-7, with D possibly matching TRBD2 (6 bases). Germline CDR1 and CDR2: LGHDT and YNNKEL (reference sequence). V gave up 4 bases and J gave up 1 base, with 11 bases separating them. The length of the CDR3 is 14 residues. The CDR3 spells CASSPREKSYEQYF. The CDR3 DNA sequence: TGTGCCAGCAGCCCCCGGGAGAAGTCCTACGAGCAGTACTTC.

This clone occurred a few times. V gene TRBV19 combines with J gene TRBJ1-6; D perhaps matches TRBD1 (5 bases). This CDR3 contains 13 residues. Trimming removed 0 bases from V and 9 bases from J, with 6 bases in between. Germline V lookup: CDR1 LNHDA, CDR2 SQIVND (reference sequence). The CDR3 sequence: CASSIDQGSPLHF. DNA of the CDR3: TGTGCCAGTAGTATAGATCAGGGTTCACCCCTCCACTTT.

This clone was observed a single time. The chain couples TRBV5-8 to TRBJ2-5; 7 nucleotides match TRBD1. CDR3 length equals 15 residues. Germline-derived CDR1 and CDR2 are SGHTS and YDEGEE. The V and J ends lost 1 base and 5 bases, in that order; junction bases with no gene match: 8. DNA for the CDR3: TGTGCCAGCAGCTTGAGGGGGCAGGGAATGGAGACCCAGTACTTC. Its protein product is CASSLRGQGMETQYF. Using reference TRBV5-8 and TRBJ2-5 for the parts outside the CDR3, the full variable domain is EAGVTQSPTHLIKTRGQQATLRCSPISGHTSVYWYQQALGLGLQFLLWYDEGEERNRGNFPPRFSGRQFPNYSSELNVNALELEDSALYLCASSLRGQGMETQYFGPGTRLLVL.

This rearrangement joins TRBV6-5 to TRBJ2-7; D perhaps matches TRBD2 (5 bases). V lost 6 bases, J lost 3 bases, and 15 bases lay in between. The CDR3 extends over 14 amino acids. The germline V gene encodes CDR1 MNHEY and CDR2 SVGAGI. CDR3 sequence: CASSPTGKGYEQYF. The CDR3 DNA reads TGTGCCAGCAGCCCGACGGGAAAGGGCTACGAGCAGTACTTC.

V is TRBV29-1 and J is TRBJ1-2, with 10 bases that match TRBD1. The V gene's germline CDR1 is SQVTM and CDR2 ANQGSEA. Trimming removed 0 bases from V and 3 bases from J; junction bases left unmatched: 7. CDR3 size: 16 residues. The CDR3: CSVEDPDRGKYYGYTF. Here the CDR3 DNA reads TGCAGCGTTGAAGATCCGGACAGGGGGAAATACTATGGCTACACCTTC.

The chain uses TRBV7-6 and TRBJ1-1; maybe TRBD1 (6 bases). V was cut by 5 bases and J by 1 base, with 14 bases left in between. The CDR3 is 15 amino acids. Germline loops: CDR1 SGHVS, CDR2 FNYEAQ. CDR3 sequence reads: CASSPATGRNTEAFF. CDR3 DNA: TGTGCCAGCAGCCCCGCGACAGGACGGAACACTGAAGCTTTCTTT.

The V call is TRBV5-1, the J call TRBJ2-5, with 8 bases lining up with TRBD2. Germline V gene sequence: CDR1 SGHRS, CDR2 YFSETQ. The CDR3 is 18 residues long. V was pared by 0 bases and J by 5 bases, with 15 bases of the junction left unmatched. CDR3 in DNA: TGCGCCAGCAGCTTGGACGGCGGCGGGGGGCCAGTTGGGGAGACCCAGTACTTC. This gives the protein CASSLDGGGGPVGETQYF.

This chain joins TRBV6-5 and TRBJ1-1; 9 nucleotides align to TRBD1. The CDR3 sequence is 13 residues long. The ends lost 5 bases at V and 6 bases at J; junction bases unmatched: 4. Germline assignment: CDR1 MNHEY and CDR2 SVGAGI. CDR3 region: CASSRQGGAEAFF. CDR3 sequence (DNA): TGTGCCAGCAGTAGACAGGGGGGAGCTGAAGCTTTCTTT.

CDR3 residues: CASSPVGQMNTEAFF. CDR3 sequence (DNA): TGTGCCAGCTCACCGGTTGGGCAGATGAACACTGAAGCTTTCTTT. The chain is built from TRBV18 and TRBJ1-1, with D hard to call. Germline CDR1 and CDR2: KGHSH and LQKENI. Trimming shortened V by 3 bases and J by 0 bases, and 11 bases separated the two germline ends. This CDR3 has 15 residues.

V and J are TRBV28 and TRBJ2-1; the match to TRBD2 covers 9 bases. CDR3 length: 14 amino acids. Germline V lookup: CDR1 MDHEN, CDR2 SYDVKM. V gave up 6 bases and J gave up 9 bases; unmatched junction bases: 9. The CDR3 nucleotides read TGTGCCAGCAGCACAACCGTAGCGGGAGTTGAGCAGTTCTTC. This codes for CASSTTVAGVEQFF.

CDR3 DNA: TGTGCCAGCAGACTAGCGGGGGGGCCGAGGTTTGAGCAGTTCTTC. Amino acids: CASRLAGGPRFEQFF. The genes are TRBV3-1 (or the pseudogene TRBV3-2) and TRBJ2-1; TRBD2 matches at 13 bases. The CDR3 covers 15 residues. Germline V gene data show CDR1 as LGHDT and CDR2 as YNNKEL (reference sequence). The V and J ends lost 6 bases and 9 bases, in that order; junction bases with no gene match: 8.

The V call is TRBV7-9, the J call TRBJ2-7, with D possibly being TRBD1 (6 bases). The germline V and J ends were trimmed by 5 bases and 6 bases, with 14 bases remaining between them. Germline-derived CDR1 and CDR2 are SEHNR and FQNEAQ (reference sequence). The CDR3 length is 13 residues. The CDR3 is CASSPRRGGEQYF. The CDR3 DNA reads as TGTGCCAGCAGCCCCCGCAGGGGTGGCGAGCAGTACTTC.